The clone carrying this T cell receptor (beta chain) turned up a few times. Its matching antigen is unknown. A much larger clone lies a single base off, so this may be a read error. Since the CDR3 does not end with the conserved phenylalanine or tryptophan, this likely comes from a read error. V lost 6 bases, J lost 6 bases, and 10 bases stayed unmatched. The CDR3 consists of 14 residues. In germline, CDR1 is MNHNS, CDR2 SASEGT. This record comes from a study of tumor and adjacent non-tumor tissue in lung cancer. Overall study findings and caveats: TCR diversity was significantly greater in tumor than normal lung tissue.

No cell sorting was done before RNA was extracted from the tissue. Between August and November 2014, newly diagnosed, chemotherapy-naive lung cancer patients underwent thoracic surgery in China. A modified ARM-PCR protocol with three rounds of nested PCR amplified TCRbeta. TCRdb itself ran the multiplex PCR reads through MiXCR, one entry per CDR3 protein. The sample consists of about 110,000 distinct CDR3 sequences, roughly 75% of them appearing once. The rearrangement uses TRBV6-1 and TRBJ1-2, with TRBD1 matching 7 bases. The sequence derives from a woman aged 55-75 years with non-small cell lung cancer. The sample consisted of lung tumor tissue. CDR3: CASSPADRVDGYTY. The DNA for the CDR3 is TGTGCCAGCAGCCCAGCCGACAGGGTTGATGGCTACACCTAC.